A selection of T cell receptor beta chains follows, all from one sample in a study of T cells after yellow fever vaccination. TCRdb processed the 5' RACE reads anew with MiXCR; each CDR3 protein has one entry. Of around 150,000 distinct CDR3 sequences in the sample, around 7.3% are singletons; the top ten hold roughly 2.5%. The input for sequencing was CD4+ T cells sorted from PBMCs, taken 4 to 6 days after the first yellow fever vaccination. These receptors originate from a man younger than 35 who received the YFV17D yellow fever vaccine. CDR3s include the opening cysteine and the closing phenylalanine or tryptophan. The D gene is left open where the match is weak. Size values are once, few and many counts, or a class for expanded clones, and some rows have none.

len	abundance	v_gene	d_gene	j_gene	CDR3aa	CDR3nt
16	many	TRBV11-2	TRBD1	TRBJ2-4	CASSFDRVSTKNIQYF	TGTGCCAGCAGCTTTGACAGGGTTTCGACCAAAAACATTCAGTACTTC
16	many	TRBV7-2	TRBD2	TRBJ2-3	CASSDILAGTGDTQYF	TGTGCCAGCAGCGACATACTAGCGGGAACGGGGGATACGCAGTATTTT
11	few	TRBV6-2/TRBV6-3	.	TRBJ1-6	CASRQNSPLHF	TGTGCCAGTCGACAGAATTCACCCCTCCACTTT
15	many	TRBV11-2	.	TRBJ2-1	CASSSGWSSYNEQFF	TGTGCCAGCAGCTCGGGGTGGAGCTCCTACAATGAGCAGTTCTTC
14	many	TRBV5-1	TRBD2	TRBJ2-3	CASWTSGVRDTQYF	TGCGCCAGCTGGACTAGCGGGGTAAGAGATACGCAGTATTTT
13	few	TRBV6-2/TRBV6-3	.	TRBJ2-3	CASSTSARDTQYF	TGTGCCAGCAGCACCTCCGCCCGAGATACGCAGTATTTT
15	.	TRBV2	.	TRBJ1-6	CASNPNTGSSSPLHF	TGTGCCAGCAATCCGAATACAGGATCAAGCTCACCCCTCCACTTT
14	.	TRBV9	TRBD2	TRBJ2-3	CASKRGAGADTQYF	TGTGCCTCCAAGCGGGGGGCCGGGGCAGATACGCAGTATTTT
16	many	TRBV5-6	.	TRBJ2-1	CASSLEVLSSYNEQFF	TGTGCCAGCAGCTTGGAGGTGCTGAGCTCCTACAATGAGCAGTTCTTC
13	many	TRBV2	TRBD1	TRBJ1-2	CAGRTGANYGYTF	TGTGCCGGACGGACAGGGGCTAACTATGGCTACACCTTC
16	many	TRBV7-8	.	TRBJ2-2	CASTQRELQNTGELFF	TGTGCCAGCACTCAAAGGGAGCTGCAGAACACCGGGGAGCTGTTTTTT
16	.	TRBV12-3/TRBV12-4	TRBD2	TRBJ2-1	CASSHRASGATNEQFF	TGTGCCAGCAGTCATAGGGCTAGCGGGGCGACCAATGAGCAGTTCTTC
13	many	TRBV11-2	.	TRBJ1-1	CASRARVNTEAFF	TGTGCCAGCAGAGCCAGGGTGAACACTGAAGCTTTCTTT
15	many	TRBV20-1	.	TRBJ2-2	CSARGGATNTGELFF	TGCAGTGCTAGAGGCGGGGCCACGAACACCGGGGAGCTGTTTTTT
13	many	TRBV4-2	TRBD1	TRBJ2-7	CASSPRGLNEQYF	TGTGCCAGCAGCCCCAGGGGGCTCAACGAGCAGTACTTC
15	few	TRBV12-3/TRBV12-4	.	TRBJ1-2	CASSRTGSAIRGYTF	TGTGCCAGCAGCCGAACCGGGAGCGCTATCCGTGGCTACACCTTC
16	many	TRBV7-2	TRBD2	TRBJ2-3	CASSQTSGGAADTQYF	TGTGCCAGCAGCCAGACTAGCGGGGGGGCCGCGGATACGCAGTATTTT
16	many	TRBV2	.	TRBJ2-3	CASSDRSGFSTDTQYF	TGTGCCAGCAGCGACAGGAGTGGGTTTAGCACAGATACGCAGTATTTT
12	many	TRBV12-5	.	TRBJ2-5	CASGLVMETQYF	TGTGCTAGTGGTTTGGTGATGGAGACCCAGTACTTC
19	.	TRBV5-4	TRBD1	TRBJ2-4	CASSSPAGGSTLAKNIQYF	TGTGCCAGCAGCTCCCCCGCAGGGGGTTCGACTCTAGCCAAAAACATTCAGTACTTC
19	few	TRBV4-1	TRBD1	TRBJ1-4	CASSQEAFRGRRTNEKLFF	TGCGCCAGCAGCCAAGAGGCGTTCAGGGGGCGAAGAACTAATGAAAAACTGTTTTTT
14	many	TRBV20-1	.	TRBJ2-5	CSARKTLRGETQYF	TGCAGTGCTAGAAAGACACTGAGGGGAGAGACCCAGTACTTC
14	.	TRBV5-1	.	TRBJ2-1	CASSSALRLNEQFF	TGCGCCAGCAGCTCCGCTCTCAGGTTGAATGAGCAGTTCTTC
16	few	TRBV5-1	.	TRBJ1-5	CASSLLPGGADQPQHF	TGCGCCAGCAGCTTGCTACCGGGGGGCGCCGATCAGCCCCAGCATTTT
15	.	TRBV4-3	TRBD1	TRBJ1-6	CASSQNRGSGSPLHF	TGCGCCAGCAGCCAAAACAGGGGCAGCGGCTCACCCCTCCACTTT
14	many	TRBV6-1	.	TRBJ2-7	CASSRTEVRGEQYF	TGTGCCAGCAGTAGGACGGAGGTCCGTGGGGAGCAGTACTTC
16	many	TRBV5-1	TRBD2	TRBJ2-3	CASSFRGGYNTDTQYF	TGCGCCAGCAGCTTCCGCGGGGGGTACAACACAGATACGCAGTATTTT
19	many	TRBV5-1	.	TRBJ2-2	CASSSPLVIKTTNTGELFF	TGCGCCAGCAGCTCCCCCTTGGTGATCAAAACTACTAACACCGGGGAGCTGTTTTTT